This TCR beta chain was sequenced for a study of T cell responses to AZD1222 COVID-19 vaccine. The CDR3 is made up of 13 amino acids. Trimming cost V 5 bases and J 3 bases, with 8 bases left between them. CDR1 and CDR2 (germline): LNHDA, SQIVND (reference sequence). Only one count was recorded for this clone. The table came from immunoSEQ multiplex PCR; TCRdb's copy has only in-frame clones and leaves some out. The sample lists around 95,000 clones; less than 90% were seen once. The source was peripheral blood, collected on day 0 of AZD1222 vaccination. This TCR was sampled from an adult in good health. V is TRBV19 and J is TRBJ1-5; weak D call: TRBD1 (6 bases). The CDR3 nucleotides are TGTGCCAGTAGTTGGACAGCCAATCAGCCCCAGCATTTT. This translates into CASSWTANQPQHF.